The T cell receptor beta chain described here comes from a study of shared clonotypes between healthy human individuals. Regarding the study as a whole: Only blood underwent sampling, and tissue repertoires likely differ.

Caucasian adults living in Nashville, Tennessee, provided all samples. Details on this clone: The antigen is not known.

Genomic DNA of each subset was evenly split across several immunoSEQ plates. Some clones are missing from TCRdb's copy, which holds only in-frame ones; the method was immunoSEQ multiplex PCR. The sample lists 2 million or so clones, 95% seen once, with 0.1% to 0.15% in the top ten. Looked up from germline, CDR1 is WNHNN and CDR2 is SYGVQD (reference sequence). CDR3 length equals 15 residues. With 0 bases removed from V and 2 bases from J, the gap between germline ends came to 11 bases. The sequence was collected from a man younger than 35 in good health. Sequencing was performed on naive CD4+ T cells sorted from blood. Subset: CD45RA+ positively selected. This chain uses TRBV10-1 with TRBJ2-7, with D maybe TRBD2 (5 bases). CDR3 sequence (DNA): TGCGCCAGCAGTGAGTCGAGGGTAGGACCCTACGAGCAGTACTTC. It codes for CASSESRVGPYEQYF.